This TCR beta chain was identified in a study of response to subunit inactivated influenza vaccine. TCRdb itself ran the RT-PCR reads through MiXCR, one entry per CDR3 protein. The table includes 150,000 to 200,000 distinct CDR3 sequences, roughly 12% detected once. The same sample was also studied in work on T cells expressing NK-cell markers. That publication notes: Production of TCR beta cDNA relied on 5'RACE template switching with UMIs.

This sequence originates from a middle-aged man who received an inactivated influenza vaccine. Sequenced material: CD8+ T cells sorted from PBMCs, taken roughly 13 days after vaccination.

The CDR3 sequence: CASSATANTGELFF. CDR3 DNA: TGTGCCAGCAGCGCAACAGCGAACACCGGGGAGCTGTTTTTT. J is TRBJ2-2 and V is TRBV7-8; no reliable D call. The CDR3 has 14 residues. V gave up 5 bases and J gave up 0 bases, with 7 bases separating them. The germline CDR1 and CDR2 sequences are SGHVS and FQNEAQ.